The following is a TCR beta chain sequence with its context. This clone showed up just a few times. Its antigen specificity is not known. The record has no base qualities; no much larger clone is one base away. The sample belongs to a study of cytomegalovirus exposure and HLA in healthy donors (dated by TCRdb to the late 2010s). Context from the whole study: According to an earlier analysis of 450 to 650 of the donors, about 170 million T cells yielded 100 million or so unique TCR beta sequences and about 300 Gb of sequence data. An early release covering about 600 HLA-typed donors comprised approximately 290 gigabases of sequencing data and tens of millions of unique TCR sequences. Of the approximately 400 genotyped donors, roughly 85% fell in the genetic ancestry cluster associated with self-reported Caucasian donors. The study was designed to test whether signatures of past pathogen exposure could be identified by cataloging public T cell receptors. The study used immunosequencing to profile the T cell repertoires of approximately 650 subjects and linked those repertoires to cytomegalovirus serostatus. Along with the roughly 700-subject first cohort, a separate validation cohort of 120 different subjects was used. High-throughput TCR immunosequencing, statistical association of individual TCRs with disease status, and machine learning were combined to predict cytomegalovirus infection status. In a later analysis, previously published TCR beta repertoires from 600 to 850 donors were re-analyzed and high-resolution HLA genotyping was added so that TCR occurrence patterns could be studied. In the later analysis, no new phenotypic data were used to find candidate immune exposures; instead, reliance was placed on TCR beta sequences and their occurrence across donors. In an earlier analysis of 550 to 700 of the donors, high-throughput TCR beta sequencing was used to judge whether each TCR beta V gene segment behaved as functional or pseudogenic. Donor age, sex, ethnicity and CMV serostatus were compiled alongside the repertoire data. In a later genetic analysis, genome-wide SNP genotypes for about three fifths of the roughly 670 donors were used, and that subset was treated as a discovery cohort. Every discovery cohort repertoire had been produced on one sequencing platform. HLA typing covered class I and class II loci at four-digit resolution. The number of donors typed differed by locus, with 629-630 for A, B, C, DRB1 and DQB1, roughly 520 for DQA1, 606 for DPA1, and around 430 for DPB1. Because of strong linkage in the cohort, four or five DR-DQ haplotypes were treated as single units for association and clustering. On average, around 240,000 unique TCR beta nucleotide sequences were sequenced per donor among some 430 genotyped donors of the cohort, with about 19% of those sequences being non-productive.

The cohort was made up of 666 healthy bone marrow donors. At the time of sampling, every cohort member was nominally healthy, though immune exposures that went unrecorded were likely present. The donor was CMV seropositive and was included in the group of 250 to 300 seropositive cohort members. Every donor gave a peripheral blood sample, and the peripheral blood mononuclear cells from that sample were used for TCR beta sequencing. The Qiagen DNeasy Blood Extraction Kit was used to extract genomic DNA from the blood cell samples. The receptor library was made with the immunoSEQ multiplex PCR assay. The multiplex PCR relied on a mix of 60 forward primers for TCR Vbeta segments and 13 reverse primers for TCR Jbeta segments. The CDR3 region of rearranged TCR beta genes was amplified from genomic DNA with a multiplex PCR assay. The Illumina HiSeq System was used to sequence the amplified TCR beta libraries as 87-base-pair reads. The original pipeline was this. Across the 640 or so repertoires, a later analysis counted around 80 million unique TCR beta chains, 9 million to 14 million of which were shared by at least two donors. Raw reads were error-corrected and collapsed into unique sequences with a nearest-neighbor algorithm that merged closely related sequences to remove PCR and sequencing errors. To assign V, D and J gene segments, CDR3 sequences were aligned to IMGT reference sequences. For a sequence to be retained, a match of at least six nucleotides to both a V gene segment and a J gene segment was required. A rearrangement counted as productive if the CDR3 had no stop codons and remained in frame with V and J, and every other rearrangement counted as non-productive. Following IMGT convention, CDR3 was defined as the stretch from the second conserved V-encoded cysteine to the conserved J-encoded phenylalanine. The earlier analysis of about 590 of the donors excluded sequences that lacked an unambiguous match to a single V gene segment. An earlier analysis of 550 to 650 of the donors classified V segments as functional when productive rearrangements were above 56.7% and as segregating when the standard deviation between donors was above 5%. A statistical classification framework was built to diagnose cytomegalovirus status from the catalog of TCR beta chain sequences. In a later analysis, V and J genes were assigned by comparing TCR nucleotide sequences against IMGT/GENE-DB human TR gene sequences. The TCRdist pipeline was used in a later analysis to assign CDR3 sequences and most-parsimonious VDJ recombination scenarios. In a later analysis, every TCR beta chain was defined by the combination of its CDR3 amino acid sequence and its V-gene family, and reads without a unique V-gene family were dropped. As a way to deal with suspected cross-contamination and a sequencing artifact, a later analysis dropped roughly 600 nucleotide sequences that were highly shared and had low generation probability. For each public chain, a later analysis derived a clonal expansion index from normalized ranks of inferred template counts within each repertoire. In a later analysis, generation probabilities were computed with a VDJ recombination model fitted to out-of-frame rearrangements, and the resulting probabilities were checked against IGoR. In a later analysis, TCR-TCR, TCR-HLA and TCR-CMV co-occurrence was scored with hypergeometric tests, and a repertoire-size bias correction was applied to TCR pairs. To estimate false discovery rates, a later analysis permuted the HLA or CMV assignments 20 times. In a later analysis, co-occurring TCRs were grouped using DBSCAN, and TCRdist sequence similarity was added for clustering within HLA-allele-positive subsets. Co-occurrence clustering excluded repertoires with fewer than 30,000 or more than 120,000 public chains, plus five with anomalous nucleotide sharing. Not all clones reach the TCRdb copy of this immuneACCESS table, which keeps in-frame sequences only. Checked studies attribute under half of the gap to unresolved V genes and leave the rest unexplained. The D gene and trimming were derived from the DNA, and the V and J assignments and clone size from that table. Recorded for this sample are 85,000 to 100,000 clones; 84% of them occurred a single time. The ten largest account for 5.6% of the sample.

General findings and caveats noted by the study authors: A later analysis found that HLA-associated TCR beta chains were more clonally expanded and had lower generation probabilities than equally common non-associated chains. Several of the top co-occurrence clusters appeared to be linked to parvovirus B19, influenza, CMV and Epstein-Barr virus, according to a later analysis. A further reported finding was that TCR beta sequences accurately predicted the HLA-A and HLA-B alleles for most subjects in the first cohort. The classifier was reported to diagnose cytomegalovirus status with high specificity and sensitivity in both the original and validation cohorts. Roughly uniform sequencing depth across donors was assumed in presence/absence analyses, although this assumption may not hold. The only immune exposure information available for the cohort was CMV serostatus. Three of the identified cytomegalovirus-associated TCR beta chains were confirmed in vitro to be specific for cytomegalovirus antigens. Because the 87-base-pair reads could not distinguish some IMGT-functional V segments, including TRBV6-2 and TRBV6-3, those segments were excluded. HLA typing was unavailable for some donors at each locus, so association tests used only the typed subset. Most CMV-associated TCR beta chains appeared to be HLA-restricted in a later analysis, and the HLA associations seemed to be driven largely by CMV exposure. A later genetic analysis reported fewer N-insertions in productive TCRs among donors in an Asian-associated ancestry cluster than the roughly 700-donor mean. In a later analysis, the rate of TCR association differed among HLA loci, with DRB1 alleles having the most associated TCRs and HLA-C alleles having the fewest. Roughly 15 rarely observed V segments, including chromosome 9 orphons, were excluded from the earlier analysis of 550 to 700 of the donors because counts were too low. An earlier analysis of around 500 of the donors showed that most TCR beta V segments appeared in productive rearrangements either about 87% or about 30% of the time, which broadly matched IMGT annotations. Only TCR beta chains were sequenced in this cohort, and the absence of alpha or paired-chain data limited detectable features. Across donors, most TCR sequences were observed very rarely, whereas some public TCRs were present in many individuals. A cluster of highly shared sequence variants was judged likely to represent a technical artifact of the sequencing pipeline. In a later genetic analysis, a missense DCLRE1C variant was associated with V-gene and J-gene trimming of TCR beta chains, and the association was replicated in an independent cohort. A later analysis associated 15,000 to 20,000 TCR beta sequences with specific HLA alleles at a false discovery rate of 0.05. Assigning TCR associations to individual alleles was difficult when HLA alleles, especially DR and DQ, strongly co-occurred. A total of fewer than 200 TCR beta chains were listed by the study as associated with cytomegalovirus. The authors suggested that the approach could potentially be generalized to other disease states and immunological phenotypes. Correlated functional status among segregating V segments might reflect linkage disequilibrium, but an unknown experimental factor could not be ruled out.

Taken from cysteine to phenylalanine, the CDR3 has 13 residues. Kept here is only the CDR3 DNA, which spans 39 bases and is read in frame from base 1. V ends up 6 bases short and J 4 bases short, with an unmatched junction base count of 3. Based on the germline V gene, the CDR1 and CDR2 sequences are MNHEY and SVGAGI. Recombination joined TRBV6-5 with TRBJ2-7; TRBD2 fits 10 bases in the junction. This TCR derives from a woman in her late teens or twenties in good health and CMV-seropositive. What was sequenced was PBMCs. Here is the DNA: TGTGCCAGCAGCAAGCGGGAGGGGTACGAGCAGTACTTC. Its protein reads: CASSKREGYEQYF.